This entry describes one T cell receptor (beta chain). Its binding antigen is unknown. No base qualities exist here, and no much larger clone lies one base off it. Looking up the germline V gene (reference sequence) yields CDR1 SGHAT and CDR2 FQDESV. V is reduced by 8 bases and J by 1 base, leaving a spacing of 9 bases between them. The CDR3 starts with the cysteine, ends with the phenylalanine, and has 13 residues. Here the CDR3 DNA is all that survives: 39 bases in frame from base 1. TCRbeta CDR3 regions were amplified from genomic DNA using the immunoSEQ Assay, a bias-controlled multiplex PCR. Per the source publication's procedure: The number of nucleated cells in each sample was estimated from the amplification of reference gene primers within the assay. To quantify the absolute abundance of each unique TCRbeta CDR3 rearrangement, sequence reads were collapsed and filtered. For each sample, productive Simpson clonality was calculated as the square root of Simpson's diversity index across productive rearrangements. Held by TCRdb, this immuneACCESS table contains in-frame sequences only and omits some clones. Under half of the omission traces to an unresolved V gene where checked; the cause of the rest is unknown. Clone size and the V and J calls come from that table; the DNA yielded D and trimming. For this sample the table gives approximately 160,000 clones, of which around 83% were detected only once. Of the sample, around 6.6% falls within the top ten clones.

The sample belongs to a study of blood T cell repertoires in COVID-19 (TCRdb year 2020). As for the study more broadly: The collaborator samples originated in the United States, Italy and Spain and spanned the acute and convalescent phases of COVID-19. The material from the prospective study consisted of cDNA or gDNA derived from T cells, B-cell-depleted T cells, or PBMCs. Deeply sampled blood TCRbeta repertoires from subjects exposed to, actively infected with, or recovered from COVID-19 were included in the dataset. The repertoires were released in a freely available public database intended as a resource for research on the immune response to SARS-CoV-2. Samples came from the ongoing ImmuneRACE study (first 160 participants) plus 1,254 subjects from 6 global collaborators. Nearly every sample came with metadata listing a de-identified subject ID, COVID-19 status, age in years and sex. Where available, HLA class I and class II types were obtained from metadata supplied by the sample provider rather than from assay-based typing. The investigation overall reported the following: How much clinical and demographic metadata was included differed by source and by participant, and the metadata was provided uncurated.

Each collaborating institution followed its own protocols to collect whole blood in K2EDTA tubes. Collaborator samples were shipped for TCRbeta analysis as frozen whole blood, isolated PBMCs, or DNA extracted from either sample type. The sequence joins TRBV11-1 to TRBJ2-4, with TRBD1 as a weak D call on 6 bases. The TCR comes from a man aged 45 to 65 with active or convalescent COVID-19. What was sequenced was peripheral blood. This receptor carries the CDR3 CASGQPAKNIQYF. Here is the DNA: TGTGCCAGCGGACAGCCGGCCAAAAACATTCAGTACTTC.